One sample yielded the 3 T cell receptor beta chains listed below, sequenced in a study of beta chain features in type 1 diabetes. Study outcomes and limitations: Moderate but significant shortening of TCRB CDR3s was recorded in all four CD4+ subsets from Type 1 diabetes patients.

For these receptors, no antigen is known. Expressed TCRB transcripts were sequenced after all isolated RNA was converted to cDNA. Produced via immunoSEQ multiplex PCR; TCRdb's table is partial and in-frame only. The data show approximately 730,000 clones, 13% seen once. The source material was naive CD4+ T cells from blood. The receptors were sampled from a man aged 18 to 29 with type 1 diabetes.

This clone was seen more than once but under ten times. J is TRBJ1-1 and V is TRBV9, with TRBD1 identical over 12 bases. CDR3 length equals 17 residues. J gave up 6 bases and V 4 bases, and 13 bases lay outside the gene matches. Germline V lookup: CDR1 SGDLS, CDR2 YYNGEE. DNA of the CDR3: TGTGCCAGCAGCCCCCCCGGGACAGGGGGCGGGAGGGCTGAAGCTTTCTTT. Its protein product is CASSPPGTGGGRAEAFF. Based on the CDR3 plus reference TRBV9 and TRBJ1-1, the full variable domain is DSGVTQTPKHLITATGQRVTLRCSPRSGDLSVYWYQQSLDQGLQFLIQYYNGEERAKGNILERFSAQQFPDLHSELNLSSLELGDSALYFCASSPPGTGGGRAEAFFGQGTRLTVV.

DNA for the CDR3: TGTGCCAGCACCGCTAGCGGGGGGGTCACAGATACGCAGTATTTT. Its protein product is CASTASGGVTDTQYF. V usage is TRBV28 and J usage is TRBJ2-3; TRBD2 matches at 12 bases. The V gene's germline CDR1 is MDHEN and CDR2 SYDVKM. J lost 2 bases, V lost 7 bases, and 4 bases had no gene match. This CDR3 is built from 15 residues.

This chain joins TRBV5-4 and TRBJ2-1; D perhaps matches TRBD2 (5 bases). The CDR3 consists of 14 residues. Looked up from germline, CDR1 is SGHNT and CDR2 is YYREEE (reference sequence). Deletions cut 4 bases from V and 2 bases from J, with 10 bases between. The CDR3 reads CASSRPGAYNEQFF. The CDR3 DNA is TGTGCCAGCAGCCGACCCGGGGCCTACAATGAGCAGTTCTTC.